The 2 T cell receptor beta chains given below trace back to one sample, sequenced in a study of T cell repertoires in cytomegalovirus infection (dated by TCRdb to about 2019). The instrument given in TCRdb is Illumina HiSeq 1500. TCRdb reran the public reads through fastp at Q25 and MiXCR, keeping productive beta chains. Identical CDR3 protein sequences are pooled into one entry, listed with their most common genes and DNA. The sample table shows about 310,000 distinct CDR3 sequences, and about 8.8% are seen once. The ten top clones hold approximately 2.4% of the sample. The sample consisted of PBMCs. The source is a human donor in good health (CMV status not recorded). Some clones in this sample may be carry-over from other donors' samples.

This clonotype was found many times. J is TRBJ2-3 and V is TRBV7-9; 10 bases are a match to TRBD2. Germline CDR1 and CDR2: SEHNR and FQNEAQ (reference sequence). The CDR3 has 17 residues. The junction had 9 bases not matched to a gene; V was cut back by 5 bases and J by 1 base. DNA for the CDR3: TGTGCCAGCAGCCCTTCAGCGGGGGGGCTCGGCACAGATACGCAGTATTTT. It encodes CASSPSAGGLGTDTQYF.

This sequence joins TRBV7-9 and TRBJ2-5, with D perhaps TRBD1 (6 bases). This CDR3 comprises 14 residues. The germline V and J ends were trimmed by 6 bases and 5 bases, with 16 bases remaining between them. Germline CDR1 is SEHNR and CDR2 is FQNEAQ (reference sequence). This CDR3 is CASRTVGGMETQYF. For the CDR3, the DNA is TGTGCCAGCAGGACTGTAGGGGGAATGGAGACCCAGTACTTC.